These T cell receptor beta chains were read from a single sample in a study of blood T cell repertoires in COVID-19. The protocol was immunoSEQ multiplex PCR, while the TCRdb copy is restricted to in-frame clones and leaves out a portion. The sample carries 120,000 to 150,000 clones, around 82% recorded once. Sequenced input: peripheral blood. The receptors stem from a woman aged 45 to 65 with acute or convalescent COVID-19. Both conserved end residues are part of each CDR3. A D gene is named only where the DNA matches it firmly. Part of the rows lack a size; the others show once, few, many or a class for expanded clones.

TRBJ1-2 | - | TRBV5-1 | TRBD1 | TGCGCCAGCAGCTTGGAGGGACAGGGGACCTATGGCTACACCTTC | CASSLEGQGTYGYTF
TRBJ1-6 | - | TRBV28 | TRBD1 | TGTGCCAGCAGTCGGCTGATAACAGGGGGTTCACCCCTCCACTTT | CASSRLITGGSPLHF
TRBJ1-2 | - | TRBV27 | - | TGTGCCAGCAGTTTCGGGGGGGACTATGGCTACACCTTC | CASSFGGDYGYTF
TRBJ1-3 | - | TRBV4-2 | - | TGTGCCAGCAGCCAGGACATCTCTGGAAACACCATATATTTT | CASSQDISGNTIYF
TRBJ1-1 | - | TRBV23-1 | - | TGCGCCAGCAACGGTCCGCCAAAGAACACTGAAGCTTTCTTT | CASNGPPKNTEAFF
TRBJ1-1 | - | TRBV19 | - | TGTGCCAGTAAGGTTGGGGGGGCGAGTACTGAAGCTTTCTTT | CASKVGGASTEAFF
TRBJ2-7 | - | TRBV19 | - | TGTGCCAGTAGTATTTCAGGGATCGACGAGCAGTACTTC | CASSISGIDEQYF
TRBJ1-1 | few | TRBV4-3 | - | TGCGCCAGCAGCCAAGGGATGTTAGCGAACACTGAAGCTTTCTTT | CASSQGMLANTEAFF
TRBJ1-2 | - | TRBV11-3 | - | TGTGCCAGCAGCTGGACCGGAGAGGGGGGGATTAGCTATGGCTACACCTTC | CASSWTGEGGISYGYTF
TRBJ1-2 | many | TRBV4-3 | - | TGCGCCAGCAGCCAAGATTATGTCAGCGTCCATGGCTACACCTTC | CASSQDYVSVHGYTF
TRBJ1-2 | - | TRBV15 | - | TGTGCCACCAGCAGAGATCGAGAGGTAGGGGATGGCTACACCTTC | CATSRDREVGDGYTF
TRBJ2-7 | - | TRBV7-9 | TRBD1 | TGTGCCAGCAGCTTAGGGGGGACAGGGGTTTACGAGCAGTACTTC | CASSLGGTGVYEQYF
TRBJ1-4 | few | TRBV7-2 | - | TGTGCCAGCAGCTTATCAGGGGAGGGGTATGAAAAACTGTTTTTT | CASSLSGEGYEKLFF
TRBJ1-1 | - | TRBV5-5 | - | TGTGCCAGCAGCTTGGGGGGGCTGAACACTGAAGCTTTCTTT | CASSLGGLNTEAFF
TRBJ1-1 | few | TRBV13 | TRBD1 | TGTGCCAGCAGCTTAATGGGTACAGGGGGCTGGGGCACTGAAGCTTTCTTT | CASSLMGTGGWGTEAFF
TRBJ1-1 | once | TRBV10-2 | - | TGCGCCACCAGGCGGGGTCGGGAAACTGAAGCTTTCTTT | CATRRGRETEAFF
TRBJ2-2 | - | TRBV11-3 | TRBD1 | TGTGCCAGTCGGCCAGGGGGCGAAGACACCGGGGAGCTGTTTTTT | CASRPGGEDTGELFF
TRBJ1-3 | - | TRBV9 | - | TGTGCCAGCAGCGTTTCAGGGATCTCTGGAAACACCATATATTTT | CASSVSGISGNTIYF
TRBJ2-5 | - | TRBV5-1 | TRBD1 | TGCGCCAGCAGCTTGCAGGGGGCCAACGTAGAGACCCAGTACTTC | CASSLQGANVETQYF
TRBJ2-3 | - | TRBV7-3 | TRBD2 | TGTGCCAGCAGCTCCCCGCCGGGGGGGAGCACAGATACGCAGTATTTT | CASSSPPGGSTDTQYF
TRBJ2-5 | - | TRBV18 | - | TGTGCCAGCTCACCACTGCTTCCCGAAGGGGCCCAGTACTTC | CASSPLLPEGAQYF
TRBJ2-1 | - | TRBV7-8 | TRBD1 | TGTGCCAGCAGCCGGGACAGGGGCGAGGATGAGCAGTTCTTC | CASSRDRGEDEQFF
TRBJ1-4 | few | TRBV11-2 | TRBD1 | TGTGCCAGCAGCTTAGGGGGCGGGGACAGGAAGAATGAAAAACTGTTTTTT | CASSLGGGDRKNEKLFF
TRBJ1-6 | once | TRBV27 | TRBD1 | TGTGCCAGCAGTGCCATCGACAGGGATTCACCCCTCCACTTT | CASSAIDRDSPLHF
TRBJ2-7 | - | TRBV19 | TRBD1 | TGTGCCAGTAGTTCCGAACAGGGGGCTGGTACCCACGAGCAGTACTTC | CASSSEQGAGTHEQYF
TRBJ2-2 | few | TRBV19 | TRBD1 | TGTGCCAGTAGCGGGACAGGGGAGACCGGGGAGCTGTTTTTT | CASSGTGETGELFF
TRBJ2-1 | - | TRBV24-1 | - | TGTGCCACCAGACCCTCCGGGACATCGAATGAGCAGTTCTTC | CATRPSGTSNEQFF
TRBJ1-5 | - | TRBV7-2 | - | TGTGCCAGCAGCTCGACAGTAGATAGCAATCAGCCCCAGCATTTT | CASSSTVDSNQPQHF
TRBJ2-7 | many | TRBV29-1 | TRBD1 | TGCAGCGCCGGACAGGGGGCGGGCGAGCAGTACTTC | CSAGQGAGEQYF
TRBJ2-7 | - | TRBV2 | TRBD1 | TGTGCCAGCAGTGAATCTGGGACAGTCTCCTACGAGCAGTACTTC | CASSESGTVSYEQYF
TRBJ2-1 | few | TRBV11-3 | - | TGTGCCAGCAGCTTAGGGAGCGGCAATGAGCAGTTCTTC | CASSLGSGNEQFF
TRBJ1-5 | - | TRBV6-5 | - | TGTGCCAGCGGGGGGGGCAGCCAGCCCCAGCATTTT | CASGGGSQPQHF
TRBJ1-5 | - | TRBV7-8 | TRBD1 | TGTGCCAGCAGCCGTAGTTCCGGGACAGAACAGCCCCAGCATTTT | CASSRSSGTEQPQHF
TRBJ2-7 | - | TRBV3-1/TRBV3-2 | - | TGTGCCAGCAGCCAAGACAGGGCTTCCTACGAGCAGTACTTC | CASSQDRASYEQYF
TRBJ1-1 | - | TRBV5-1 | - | TGCGCCAGCAGCTTCAACGGACAGAGTGAAGCTTTCTTT | CASSFNGQSEAFF
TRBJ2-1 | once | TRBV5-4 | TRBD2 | TGTGCCAGCAGCTTGGGGCTGCGGGGGGCAGGAAATGAGCAGTTCTTC | CASSLGLRGAGNEQFF
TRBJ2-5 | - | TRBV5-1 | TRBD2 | TGCGCCAGCAGCTTCGGGACTAGCGGGGGAGAGACCCAGTACTTC | CASSFGTSGGETQYF
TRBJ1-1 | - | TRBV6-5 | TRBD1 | TGTGCCAGCAGTTACGGGACAGGGATCACTGAAGCTTTCTTT | CASSYGTGITEAFF
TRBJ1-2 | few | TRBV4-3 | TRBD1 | TGCGCCAGCAGCCAAGATCTGTCGGGACAGGGCAGTCGTGGCTACACCTTC | CASSQDLSGQGSRGYTF
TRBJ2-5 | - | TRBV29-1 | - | TGCAGCGTTGAAGCTCTCCGGGGTGGTAGGAAAGAGACCCAGTACTTC | CSVEALRGGRKETQYF
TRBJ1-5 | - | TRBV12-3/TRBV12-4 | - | TGTGCCAGCAGTCGACAGTATAATCAGCCCCAGCATTTT | CASSRQYNQPQHF